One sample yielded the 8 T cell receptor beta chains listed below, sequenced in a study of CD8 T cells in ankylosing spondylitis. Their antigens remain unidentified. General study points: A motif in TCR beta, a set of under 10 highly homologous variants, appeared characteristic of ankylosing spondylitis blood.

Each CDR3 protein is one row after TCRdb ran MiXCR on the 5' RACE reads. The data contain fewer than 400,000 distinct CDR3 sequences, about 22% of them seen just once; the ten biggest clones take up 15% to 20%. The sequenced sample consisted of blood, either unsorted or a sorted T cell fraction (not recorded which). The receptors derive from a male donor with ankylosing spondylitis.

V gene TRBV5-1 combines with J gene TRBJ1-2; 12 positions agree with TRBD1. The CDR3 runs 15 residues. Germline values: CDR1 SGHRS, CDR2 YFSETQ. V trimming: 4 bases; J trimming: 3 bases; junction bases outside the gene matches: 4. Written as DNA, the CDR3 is TGCGCCAGCAGCCCTGGGACAGGGGGCGACTATGGCTACACCTTC. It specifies CASSPGTGGDYGYTF.

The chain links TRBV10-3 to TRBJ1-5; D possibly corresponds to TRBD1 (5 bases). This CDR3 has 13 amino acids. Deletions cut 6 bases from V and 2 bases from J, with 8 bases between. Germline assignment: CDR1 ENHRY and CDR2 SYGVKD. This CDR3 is CAISPGGNQPQHF. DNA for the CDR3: TGTGCCATCAGCCCGGGGGGCAATCAGCCCCAGCATTTT.

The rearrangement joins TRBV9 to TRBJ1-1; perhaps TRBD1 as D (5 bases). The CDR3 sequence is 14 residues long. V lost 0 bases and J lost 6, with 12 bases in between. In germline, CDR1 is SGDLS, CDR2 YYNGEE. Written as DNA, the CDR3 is TGTGCCAGCAGCGTAGGGGGCGGACTCGCTGAAGCTTTCTTT. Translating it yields CASSVGGGLAEAFF.

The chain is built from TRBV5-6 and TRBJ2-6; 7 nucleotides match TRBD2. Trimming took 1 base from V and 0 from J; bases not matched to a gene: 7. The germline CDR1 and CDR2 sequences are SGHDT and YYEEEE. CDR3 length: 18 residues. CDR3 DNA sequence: TGTGCCAGCAGCTTGAACCTCGGGACTACCTCTGGGGCCAACGTCCTGACTTTC. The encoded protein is CASSLNLGTTSGANVLTF.

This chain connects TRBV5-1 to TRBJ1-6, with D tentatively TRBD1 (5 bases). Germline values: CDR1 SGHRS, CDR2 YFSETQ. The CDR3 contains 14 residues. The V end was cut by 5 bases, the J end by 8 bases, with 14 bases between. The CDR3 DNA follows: TGCGCCAGCAGATACGGGGCCGCCGATTCACCCCTCCACTTT. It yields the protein CASRYGAADSPLHF.

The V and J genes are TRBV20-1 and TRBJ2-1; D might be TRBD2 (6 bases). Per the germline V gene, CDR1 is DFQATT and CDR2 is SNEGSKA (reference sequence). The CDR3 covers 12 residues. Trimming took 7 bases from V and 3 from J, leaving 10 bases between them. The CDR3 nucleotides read TGCAGTGTTCCGGGAGTCTACAATGAGCAGTTCTTC. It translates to CSVPGVYNEQFF.

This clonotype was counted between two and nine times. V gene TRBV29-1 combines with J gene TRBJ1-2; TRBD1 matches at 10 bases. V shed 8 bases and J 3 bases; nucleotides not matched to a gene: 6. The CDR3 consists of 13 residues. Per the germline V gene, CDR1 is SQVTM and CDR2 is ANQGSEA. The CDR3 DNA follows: TGCAGCTCGGGACAGGGGATCGACTATGGCTACACCTTC. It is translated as CSSGQGIDYGYTF.

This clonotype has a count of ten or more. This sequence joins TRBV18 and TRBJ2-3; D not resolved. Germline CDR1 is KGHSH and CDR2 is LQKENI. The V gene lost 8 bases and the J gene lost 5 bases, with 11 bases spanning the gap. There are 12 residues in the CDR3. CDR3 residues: CASSPLGDTQYF. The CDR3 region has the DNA TGTGCCAGCAGCCCTCTGGGAGATACGCAGTATTTT.